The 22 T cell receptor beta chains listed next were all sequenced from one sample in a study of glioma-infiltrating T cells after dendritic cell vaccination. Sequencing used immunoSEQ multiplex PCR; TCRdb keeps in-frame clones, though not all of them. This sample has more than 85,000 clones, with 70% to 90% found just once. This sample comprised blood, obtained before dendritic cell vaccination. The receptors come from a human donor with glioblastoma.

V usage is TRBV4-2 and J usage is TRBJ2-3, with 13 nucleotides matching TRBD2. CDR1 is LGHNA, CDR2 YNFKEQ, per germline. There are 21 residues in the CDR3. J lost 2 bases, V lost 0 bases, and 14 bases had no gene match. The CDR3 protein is CASSQETKLAGGWGYTDTQYF. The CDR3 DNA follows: TGTGCCAGCAGCCAAGAGACGAAACTAGCGGGAGGGTGGGGCTACACAGATACGCAGTATTTT.

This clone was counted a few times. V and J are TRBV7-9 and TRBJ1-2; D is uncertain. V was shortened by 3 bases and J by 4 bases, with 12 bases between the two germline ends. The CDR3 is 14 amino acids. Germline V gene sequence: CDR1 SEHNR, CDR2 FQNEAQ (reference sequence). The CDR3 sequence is CASSLIPQSYGYTF. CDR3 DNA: TGTGCCAGCAGCTTGATTCCCCAGTCCTATGGCTACACCTTC.

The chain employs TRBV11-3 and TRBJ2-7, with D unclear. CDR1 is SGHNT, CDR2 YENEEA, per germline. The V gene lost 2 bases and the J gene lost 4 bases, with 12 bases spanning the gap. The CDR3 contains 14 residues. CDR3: CASSLRIAGYEQYF. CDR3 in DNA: TGTGCCAGCAGCTTAAGAATCGCCGGTTACGAGCAGTACTTC. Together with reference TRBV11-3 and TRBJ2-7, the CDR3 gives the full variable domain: EAGVVQSPRYKIIEKKQPVAFWCNPISGHNTLYWYLQNLGQGPELLIRYENEEAVDDSQLPKDRFSAERLKGVDSTLKIQPAELGDSAVYLCASSLRIAGYEQYFGPGTRLTVT.

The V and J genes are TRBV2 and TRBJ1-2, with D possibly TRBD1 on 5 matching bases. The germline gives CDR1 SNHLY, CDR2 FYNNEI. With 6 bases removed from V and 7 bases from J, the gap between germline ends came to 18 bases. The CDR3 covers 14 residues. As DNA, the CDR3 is TGTGCCAGCAGACTTAATCCGGGGGGGGGTGGCTACACCTTC. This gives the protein CASRLNPGGGGYTF.

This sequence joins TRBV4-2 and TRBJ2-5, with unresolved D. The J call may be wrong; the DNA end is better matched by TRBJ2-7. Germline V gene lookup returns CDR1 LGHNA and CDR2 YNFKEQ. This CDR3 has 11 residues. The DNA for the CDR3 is TGTGCCAGCAGCCAGGACTACGAGCAGTACTTC. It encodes CASSQDYEQYF.

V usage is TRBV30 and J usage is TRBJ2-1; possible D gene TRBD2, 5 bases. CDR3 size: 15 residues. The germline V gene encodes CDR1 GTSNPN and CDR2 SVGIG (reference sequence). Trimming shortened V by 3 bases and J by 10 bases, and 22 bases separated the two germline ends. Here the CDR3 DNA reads TGTGCCTGGAGCATGATGCCGAGGGCCCTGGGGGAGCAGTTCTTC. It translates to CAWSMMPRALGEQFF.

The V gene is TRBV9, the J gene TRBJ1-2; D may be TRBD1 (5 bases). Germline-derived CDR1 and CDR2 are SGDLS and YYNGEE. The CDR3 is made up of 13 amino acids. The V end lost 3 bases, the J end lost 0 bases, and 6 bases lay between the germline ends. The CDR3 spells CASSATANYGYTF. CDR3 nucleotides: TGTGCCAGCAGCGCGACAGCTAACTATGGCTACACCTTC.

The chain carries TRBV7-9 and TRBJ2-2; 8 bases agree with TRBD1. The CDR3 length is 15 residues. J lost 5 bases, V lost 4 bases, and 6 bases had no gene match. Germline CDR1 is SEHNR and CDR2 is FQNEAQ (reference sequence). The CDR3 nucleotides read TGTGCCAGCAGCTCAGACAGGGGACATACCGGGGAGCTGTTTTTT. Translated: CASSSDRGHTGELFF.

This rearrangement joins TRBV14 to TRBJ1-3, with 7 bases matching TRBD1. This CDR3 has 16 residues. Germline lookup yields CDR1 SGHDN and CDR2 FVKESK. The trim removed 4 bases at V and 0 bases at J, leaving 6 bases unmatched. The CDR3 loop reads CASSPGTVSSGNTIYF. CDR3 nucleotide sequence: TGTGCCAGCAGCCCGGGGACAGTCAGCTCTGGAAACACCATATATTTT.

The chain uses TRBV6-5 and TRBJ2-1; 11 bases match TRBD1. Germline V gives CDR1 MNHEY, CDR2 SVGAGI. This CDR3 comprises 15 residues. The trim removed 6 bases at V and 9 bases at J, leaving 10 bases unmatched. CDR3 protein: CASSSGQGARGEQFF. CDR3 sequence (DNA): TGTGCCAGCAGCTCCGGACAGGGGGCGAGAGGTGAGCAGTTCTTC.

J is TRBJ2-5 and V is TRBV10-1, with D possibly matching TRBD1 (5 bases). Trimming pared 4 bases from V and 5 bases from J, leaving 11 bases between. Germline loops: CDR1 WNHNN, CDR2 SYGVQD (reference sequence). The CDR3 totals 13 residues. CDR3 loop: CASSGRGGETQYF. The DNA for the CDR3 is TGCGCCAGCAGTGGTAGGGGTGGGGAGACCCAGTACTTC.

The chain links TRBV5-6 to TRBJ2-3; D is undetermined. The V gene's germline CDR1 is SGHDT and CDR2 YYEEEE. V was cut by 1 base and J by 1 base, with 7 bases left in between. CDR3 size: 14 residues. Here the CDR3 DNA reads TGTGCCAGCAGCTTGTTTCAGGGCACAGATACGCAGTATTTT. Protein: CASSLFQGTDTQYF.

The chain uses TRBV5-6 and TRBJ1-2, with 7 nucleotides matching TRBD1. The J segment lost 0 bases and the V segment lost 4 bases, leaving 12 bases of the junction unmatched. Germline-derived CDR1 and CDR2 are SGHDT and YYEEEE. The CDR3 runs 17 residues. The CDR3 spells CASSQSTGARANYGYTF. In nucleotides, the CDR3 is TGTGCCAGCAGCCAGAGTACAGGGGCCCGAGCTAACTATGGCTACACCTTC.

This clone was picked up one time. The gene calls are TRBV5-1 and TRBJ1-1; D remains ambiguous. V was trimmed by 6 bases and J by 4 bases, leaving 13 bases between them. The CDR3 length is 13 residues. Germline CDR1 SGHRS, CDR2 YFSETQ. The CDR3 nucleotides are TGCGCCAGCATACTAAGGCTGGGCACTGAAGCTTTCTTT. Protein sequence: CASILRLGTEAFF.

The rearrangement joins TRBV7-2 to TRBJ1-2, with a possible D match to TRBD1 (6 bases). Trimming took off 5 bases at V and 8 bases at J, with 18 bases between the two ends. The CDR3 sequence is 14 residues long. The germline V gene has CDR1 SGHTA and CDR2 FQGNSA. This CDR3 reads CASSPGQQGRGYTF. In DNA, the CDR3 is TGTGCCAGCAGCCCCGGACAGCAGGGCCGAGGCTACACCTTC.

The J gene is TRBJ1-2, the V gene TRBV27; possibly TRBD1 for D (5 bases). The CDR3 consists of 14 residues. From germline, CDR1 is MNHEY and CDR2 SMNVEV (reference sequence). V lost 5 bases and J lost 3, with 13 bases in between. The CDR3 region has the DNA TGTGCCAGCAGTACCCTGGGGGGGGACTATGGCTACACCTTC. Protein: CASSTLGGDYGYTF.

CDR3 bases: TGTGCCAGCAGCGTATCGTCGGGACAGCCCTACTATGGCTACACCTTC. It is translated as CASSVSSGQPYYGYTF. V usage is TRBV9 and J usage is TRBJ1-2; 7 bases are shared with TRBD1. CDR1 is SGDLS, CDR2 YYNGEE, per germline. CDR3 length: 16 residues. V lost 1 base and J lost 3; bases outside the gene matches: 9.

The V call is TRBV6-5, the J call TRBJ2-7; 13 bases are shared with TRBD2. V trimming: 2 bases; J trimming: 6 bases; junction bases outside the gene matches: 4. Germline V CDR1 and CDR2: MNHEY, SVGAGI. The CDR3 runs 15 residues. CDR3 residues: CASSYRTSGSGEQYF. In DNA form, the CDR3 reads TGTGCCAGCAGTTACAGGACTAGCGGGAGTGGCGAGCAGTACTTC.

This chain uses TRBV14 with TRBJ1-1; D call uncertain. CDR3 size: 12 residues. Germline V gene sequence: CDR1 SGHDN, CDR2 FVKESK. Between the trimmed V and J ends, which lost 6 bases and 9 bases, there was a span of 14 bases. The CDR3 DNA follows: TGTGCCAGCAGAAAGTCAGATTTTAAAGCTTTCTTT. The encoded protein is CASRKSDFKAFF.

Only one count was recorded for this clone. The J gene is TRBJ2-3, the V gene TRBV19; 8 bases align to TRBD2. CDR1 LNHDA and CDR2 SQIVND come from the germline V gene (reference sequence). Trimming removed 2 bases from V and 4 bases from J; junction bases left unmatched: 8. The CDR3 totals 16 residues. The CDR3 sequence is CASSINPGGPSDTQYF. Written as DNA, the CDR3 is TGTGCCAGTAGTATAAATCCGGGAGGGCCCTCAGATACGCAGTATTTT.

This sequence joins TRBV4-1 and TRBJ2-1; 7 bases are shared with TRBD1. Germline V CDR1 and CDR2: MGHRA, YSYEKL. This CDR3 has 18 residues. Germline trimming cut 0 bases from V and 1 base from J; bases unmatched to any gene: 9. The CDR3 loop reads CASSQEAVDRLSYNEQFF. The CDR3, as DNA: TGCGCCAGCAGCCAAGAAGCGGTGGACAGGCTTTCCTACAATGAGCAGTTCTTC.

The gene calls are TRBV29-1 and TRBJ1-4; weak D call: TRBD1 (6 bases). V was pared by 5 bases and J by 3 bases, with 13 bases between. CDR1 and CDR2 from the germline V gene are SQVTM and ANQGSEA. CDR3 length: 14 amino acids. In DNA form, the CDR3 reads TGCAGCGTTACAGGGCTGGGGGCTAATGAAAAACTGTTTTTT. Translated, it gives CSVTGLGANEKLFF.